This T cell receptor (beta chain) was profiled in a study of identical twins. CDR1 is MNHNS and CDR2 is SASEGT in the germline V gene. Trimming shortened V by 6 bases and J by 1 base, and 13 bases separated the two germline ends. This CDR3 spans 15 amino acids. This clonotype was seen ten or more times. Template switching added a universal primer site, and cDNA bore unique molecular identifiers. MiXCR was run by TCRdb on the 5' RACE reads, yielding one entry per CDR3 protein. Of 400,000 to 500,000 distinct CDR3 sequences listed, approximately 14% were seen once; the top ten hold approximately 0.98%. These records were also assigned to another study, of yellow fever vaccine responses in identical twins.

The TCR was taken from a woman under 30 in good health. Input material: CD4+ T cells sorted from blood. The genes are TRBV6-1 and TRBJ2-1; D may be TRBD1 (6 bases). The CDR3 DNA reads as TGTGCCAGCAGCGCCCTGGACAGTTCCTACAATGAGCAGTTCTTC. Its protein is CASSALDSSYNEQFF.